A single sample gave rise to the 9 T cell receptor beta chains below, sequenced in a study of T cells expressing NK-cell markers. For each CDR3 protein, TCRdb gives one entry from its re-call of the 5' RACE reads, without DNA. The table lists under 600,000 distinct CDR3 sequences. Source material: blood T cells: a sorted CD56 or NKG2C T cell subset, CD4+ or CD8+ T cells, or bulk PBMC T cells (not recorded which). The source of these receptors is a woman between 45 and 65 years old in good health.

This chain links TRBV20-1 with TRBJ1-5; TCRdb gives TRBD1 as the D gene, but with no DNA this cannot be confirmed. The germline V gene has CDR1 DFQATT and CDR2 SNEGSKA (reference sequence). The length of the CDR3 is 17 residues. The CDR3 protein is CSARAPGQGSSNQPQHF.

V usage is TRBV9 and J usage is TRBJ2-1. Germline V gene data show CDR1 as SGDLS and CDR2 as YYNGEE. This CDR3 is built from 16 residues. The CDR3: CASSVISGGLSTEQFF. The full variable domain, with the rest looked up from reference TRBV9 and TRBJ2-1, is DSGVTQTPKHLITATGQRVTLRCSPRSGDLSVYWYQQSLDQGLQFLIQYYNGEERAKGNILERFSAQQFPDLHSELNLSSLELGDSALYFCASSVISGGLSTEQFFGPGTRLTVL.

The chain joins TRBV3-1 to TRBJ2-5; TCRdb outputs TRBD2, but without DNA this stays unchecked. This CDR3 has 14 amino acids. In germline, CDR1 is LGHDT, CDR2 YNNKEL (reference sequence). CDR3 region: CASSQLADQETQYF.

The genes are TRBV27 and TRBJ2-1; the D call of TRBD2 rests on TCRdb alone, since no DNA is present to check it. The CDR3 has 15 amino acids. Germline V CDR1 and CDR2: MNHEY, SMNVEV (reference sequence). The CDR3 here is CASSFLDLNENEQFF.

V and J are TRBV5-1 and TRBJ1-2; TCRdb names TRBD1, which stays unverified in the absence of DNA. Germline V CDR1 and CDR2: SGHRS, YFSETQ. The CDR3 runs to 15 residues. CDR3 residues: CASSGTGGISYGYTF.

The chain recombines TRBV6-2 or TRBV6-3 with TRBJ2-3; the D call from TCRdb, TRBD1, cannot be confirmed without DNA. CDR1 is MNHEY, CDR2 SVGEGT, per germline. CDR3 length equals 15 residues. The CDR3 sequence is CASSSWTGRADTQYF.

The chain employs TRBV5-1 and TRBJ1-5; there is no DNA to check the TCRdb D call of TRBD1. This CDR3 has 14 amino acids. CDR1 and CDR2 (germline): SGHRS, YFSETQ. The CDR3 loop reads CASSPMGANQPQHF.

This sequence joins TRBV7-6 and TRBJ2-1; TCRdb indicates TRBD2, and absent DNA this call remains unverified. This CDR3 spans 15 amino acids. The germline gives CDR1 SGHVS, CDR2 FNYEAQ. The CDR3 sequence is CASSPKGGGYNEQFF. The variable domain in full, completed from reference TRBV7-6 and TRBJ2-1, reads GAGVSQSPRYKVTKRGQDVALRCDPISGHVSLYWYRQALGQGPEFLTYFNYEAQQDKSGLPNDRFSAERPEGSISTLTIQRTEQRDSAMYRCASSPKGGGYNEQFFGPGTRLTVL.

V and J are TRBV7-9 and TRBJ2-4; TCRdb's D call, TRBD1, is unchecked because there is no DNA. The length of the CDR3 is 13 residues. Looked up from germline, CDR1 is SEHNR and CDR2 is FQNEAQ (reference sequence). This chain's CDR3 is CATTGTVKNIQYF.